Here is one T cell receptor beta chain with its context. These data come from a study of blood T cell repertoires in COVID-19. Study-wide background: The United States, Italy and Spain provided the acute and convalescent COVID-19 samples. From T cells, B-cell-depleted T cells, or PBMCs came the material, which was cDNA or gDNA.

Original processing methods: It was from reference gene primer amplification that nucleated cell counts were estimated. Libraries were prepared by immunoSEQ multiplex PCR; TCRdb keeps only in-frame clonotypes and omits some of them. V and J calls and clone size come straight from that table; D and trimming were deduced from the DNA. The sample gives roughly 170,000 clones, approximately 87% of which show up once; more than 20% is in the top ten. Germline CDR1 reads LNHNV; CDR2 reads YYDKDF (reference sequence). V gave up 4 bases and J gave up 3 bases, with 10 bases separating them. The CDR3 has 15 amino acids.

The receptor comes from a man between 70 and 80 years old with active or convalescent COVID-19. Source material: peripheral blood. The rearrangement uses TRBV15 and TRBJ1-6; D is undetermined. CDR3 sequence (DNA): TGTGCCACCAGCAACGTCGGGGACTATAATTCACCCCTCCACTTT. Translation gives CATSNVGDYNSPLHF.